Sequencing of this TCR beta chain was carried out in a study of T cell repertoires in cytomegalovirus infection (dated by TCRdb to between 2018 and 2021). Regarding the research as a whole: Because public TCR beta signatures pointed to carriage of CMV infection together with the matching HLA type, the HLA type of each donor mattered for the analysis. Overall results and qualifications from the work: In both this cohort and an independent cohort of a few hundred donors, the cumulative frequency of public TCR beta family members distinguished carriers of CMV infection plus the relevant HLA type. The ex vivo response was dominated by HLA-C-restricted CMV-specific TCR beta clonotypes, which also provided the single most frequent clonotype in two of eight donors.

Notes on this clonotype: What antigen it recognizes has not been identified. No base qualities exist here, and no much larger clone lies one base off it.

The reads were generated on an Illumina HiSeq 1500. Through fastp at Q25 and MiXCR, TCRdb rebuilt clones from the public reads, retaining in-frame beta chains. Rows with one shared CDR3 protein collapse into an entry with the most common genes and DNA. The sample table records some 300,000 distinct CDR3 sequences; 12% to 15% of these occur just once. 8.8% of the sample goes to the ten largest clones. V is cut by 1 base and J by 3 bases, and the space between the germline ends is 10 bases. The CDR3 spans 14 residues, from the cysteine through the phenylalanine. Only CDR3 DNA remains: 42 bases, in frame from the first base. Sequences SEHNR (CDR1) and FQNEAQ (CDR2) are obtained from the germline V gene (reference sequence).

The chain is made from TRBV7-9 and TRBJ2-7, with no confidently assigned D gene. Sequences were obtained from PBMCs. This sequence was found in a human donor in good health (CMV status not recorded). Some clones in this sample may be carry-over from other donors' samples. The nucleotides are TGTGCCAGCAGCTTAGGATCCCTTATCTACGAGCAGTACTTC. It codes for CASSLGSLIYEQYF. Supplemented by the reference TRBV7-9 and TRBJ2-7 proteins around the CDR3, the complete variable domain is DTGVSQNPRHKITKRGQNVTFRCDPISEHNRLYWYRQTLGQGPEFLTYFQNEAQLEKSRLLSDRFSAERPKGSFSTLEIQRTEQGDSAMYLCASSLGSLIYEQYFGPGTRLTVT.